The sequence of this TCR beta chain was determined in a study of blood T cell repertoires in COVID-19. Overall study context: Material from acute and convalescent COVID-19 was sourced from the United States, Italy and Spain.

This clone showed up just a few times. Germline V gene lookup returns CDR1 SGHTA and CDR2 FQGNSA. The CDR3 is 17 residues long. Losses at the gene ends were 5 bases for V and 2 bases for J; bases not matched to a gene: 10. Method: immunoSEQ multiplex PCR; TCRdb's copy keeps in-frame clones and lacks some. This table holds about 60,000 clones, approximately 80% found once. The chain is built from TRBV7-2 and TRBJ1-5; 9 bases are a match to TRBD1. Source material: peripheral blood. The TCR was taken from a woman between 65 and 79 years old with acute or convalescent COVID-19. This CDR3 reads CASSAGTGRYGNQPQHF. CDR3 nucleotide sequence: TGTGCCAGCAGCGCCGGGACAGGGCGTTATGGCAATCAGCCCCAGCATTTT.